One and the same sample provided the 19 T cell receptor beta chains below, sequenced in a study of blood T cell repertoires in COVID-19. Measured with immunoSEQ multiplex PCR; TCRdb has only the in-frame clones, and not every one. In the table there are under 250,000 clones, 83% of which are singletons. The sample was peripheral blood. The receptors were gathered from a woman in her 70s with active or convalescent COVID-19.

The rearrangement uses TRBV2 and TRBJ1-2; D is ambiguous. The CDR3 spans 12 residues. Trimming pared 0 bases from V and 5 bases from J, leaving 4 bases between. Germline-derived CDR1 and CDR2 are SNHLY and FYNNEI. The CDR3 loop reads CASSEAQYGYTF. CDR3 DNA: TGTGCCAGCAGTGAAGCCCAATATGGCTACACCTTC.

The J gene is TRBJ2-5, the V gene TRBV2; 10 bases align to TRBD2. CDR1 and CDR2 from the germline V gene are SNHLY and FYNNEI. V was pared by 8 bases and J by 5 bases, with 8 bases of the junction left unmatched. This CDR3 region has 14 residues. In DNA form, the CDR3 reads TGTGCCAGCGGGCAGCGGGAGGGCCGGGAGACCCAGTACTTC. Encoded protein: CASGQREGRETQYF.

This clone was picked up one time. The chain joins TRBV19 to TRBJ2-1; 11 nucleotides align to TRBD2. V trimming: 6 bases; J trimming: 4 bases; junction bases outside the gene matches: 5. The CDR3 loop spans 15 amino acids. Germline CDR1 is LNHDA and CDR2 is SQIVND (reference sequence). The CDR3 protein is CASSVLAGVYNEQFF. CDR3 bases: TGTGCCAGTAGCGTACTAGCGGGGGTATACAATGAGCAGTTCTTC.

The genes are TRBV4-3 and TRBJ2-2, with D perhaps TRBD1 (6 bases). The V and J ends lost 2 bases and 6 bases respectively, with 13 bases between them. Germline CDR1 is LGHNA and CDR2 is YSLEER. The CDR3 sequence is 15 residues long. In DNA form, the CDR3 reads TGCGCCAGCAGCCAAAGTCTACAGGGATCCGGGGAGCTGTTTTTT. Translating it yields CASSQSLQGSGELFF.

This chain connects TRBV19 to TRBJ1-2, with TRBD1 identical over 8 bases. Trimming removed 4 bases from V and 3 bases from J; junction bases left unmatched: 16. The CDR3 contains 18 residues. CDR1 LNHDA and CDR2 SQIVND come from the germline V gene (reference sequence). CDR3 in amino acids: CASSRFSTGVGYHYGYTF. CDR3 nucleotide sequence: TGTGCCAGTAGTAGGTTCTCGACAGGGGTCGGATACCACTATGGCTACACCTTC.

The chain has TRBV3-1 (or the pseudogene TRBV3-2) and TRBJ2-7; 12 bases align to TRBD1. CDR1 is LGHDT and CDR2 is YNNKEL in the germline V gene (reference sequence). After removal of 3 bases from V and 6 bases from J, the junction contained 6 bases not matched to a gene. The CDR3 runs 15 residues. Written as DNA, the CDR3 is TGTGCCAGCAGCCAGTCTGGGGACAGGGGGCGCGAGCAGTACTTC. Translated, it gives CASSQSGDRGREQYF.

This clone was observed once. In DNA, the CDR3 is TGTGCCATCCCCCCCGTCAGGCCGAGCACAGATACGCAGTATTTT. This encodes CAIPPVRPSTDTQYF. V and J are TRBV19 and TRBJ2-3; D not certain. CDR1 and CDR2 from the germline V gene are LNHDA and SQIVND (reference sequence). With 10 bases removed from V and 0 bases from J, the gap between germline ends came to 17 bases. This CDR3 has 15 amino acids.

The table lists this clone with a count of one. This chain links TRBV5-4 with TRBJ2-5; no clear D. V lost 2 bases, J lost 1 base, and 6 bases lay in between. CDR1 is SGHNT, CDR2 YYREEE, per germline (reference sequence). This CDR3 spans 13 amino acids. In DNA, the CDR3 is TGTGCCAGCAGCTTCGCACTCCAAGAGACCCAGTACTTC. The encoded protein is CASSFALQETQYF.

CDR3 region: CASSLGGQYNEQFF. In nucleotides, the CDR3 is TGTGCCAGCAGCCTTGGAGGTCAATACAATGAGCAGTTCTTC. V and J are TRBV9 and TRBJ2-1; D perhaps matches TRBD2 (5 bases). The length of the CDR3 is 14 residues. From germline, CDR1 is SGDLS and CDR2 YYNGEE. Between the trimmed V and J ends, which lost 4 bases and 4 bases, there was a span of 12 bases.

This clone turned up a few times. The chain combines TRBV4-1 with TRBJ2-3, with D tentatively TRBD1 (6 bases). The germline V and J ends were trimmed by 4 bases and 6 bases, with 20 bases remaining between them. The CDR3 length is 16 residues. The germline CDR1 and CDR2 sequences are MGHRA and YSYEKL. The CDR3: CASSPGTISNADTQYF. CDR3 in DNA: TGCGCCAGCAGCCCCGGGACAATCTCGAATGCTGATACGCAGTATTTT.

V usage is TRBV11-2 and J usage is TRBJ1-1; 9 bases are shared with TRBD1. Germline assignment: CDR1 SGHAT and CDR2 FQNNGV. Trimming took 4 bases from V and 7 from J; bases not matched to a gene: 7. The CDR3 consists of 14 residues. The CDR3 nucleotides are TGTGCCAGCAGCTCCGGGACAGGGATTCATGAAGCTTTCTTT. This gives the protein CASSSGTGIHEAFF.

This clone was observed a handful of times. The sample holds other DNA sequences that translate to the same CDR3. CDR3 coding DNA: TGTGCCAGCAGTCGGGACAGGGGAGAGACCCAGTACTTC. Amino acids: CASSRDRGETQYF. The chain combines TRBV11-2 with TRBJ2-5, with 10 bases that match TRBD1. The CDR3 length is 13 residues. The V segment lost 6 bases and the J segment 4 bases; nucleotides outside the gene matches: 2. Germline V gene data show CDR1 as SGHAT and CDR2 as FQNNGV.

The gene calls are TRBV6-5 and TRBJ1-3, with D uncertain. CDR1 and CDR2 from the germline V gene are MNHEY and SVGAGI. V shed 5 bases and J shed 0 bases, with 11 bases lying between them. This CDR3 contains 15 residues. The CDR3 here is CASSPPWASGNTIYF. Written as DNA, the CDR3 is TGTGCCAGCAGTCCTCCGTGGGCCTCTGGAAACACCATATATTTT.

This chain joins TRBV19 and TRBJ2-5; 12 nucleotides line up with TRBD1. J was trimmed by 5 bases and V by 7 bases; bases with no gene match: 14. The CDR3 length is 17 residues. In germline, CDR1 is LNHDA, CDR2 SQIVND (reference sequence). CDR3 bases: TGTGCCAGTACCAATTACCTCGGGACAGGGGGCGTGGAGACCCAGTACTTC. Residues: CASTNYLGTGGVETQYF.

This chain uses TRBV6-6 with TRBJ1-1; 8 nucleotides align to TRBD1. J was trimmed by 9 bases and V by 4 bases; bases with no gene match: 13. CDR1 is MNHNY, CDR2 SVGAGI, per germline (reference sequence). The CDR3 has 15 residues. CDR3 DNA: TGTGCCAGCAGTTTCTCGCGACAGGGGTTTCGGAAAGCTTTCTTT. As protein: CASSFSRQGFRKAFF.

The rearrangement uses TRBV6-4 and TRBJ1-5; 8 bases map to TRBD1. Germline values: CDR1 MRHNA, CDR2 SNTAGT. The V gene end was trimmed by 8 bases and the J gene end by 6 bases; junction bases not matched to a gene: 12. The CDR3 length is 15 residues. CDR3 sequence (DNA): TGTGCCAGCTCCTCACAGGGGGGCTCGGGTCAGCCCCAGCATTTT. Protein product: CASSSQGGSGQPQHF.

This chain joins TRBV10-3 and TRBJ2-7; 8 bases map to TRBD1. The CDR3 loop spans 13 amino acids. With 8 bases clipped from V and 2 bases from J, the junction kept 5 bases outside the gene matches. Per germline, CDR1 ENHRY and CDR2 SYGVKD. The CDR3 loop reads CAIGGTGTYEQYF. The CDR3 nucleotides are TGTGCCATCGGGGGGACAGGCACCTACGAGCAGTACTTC.

In nucleotides, the CDR3 is TGTGCCAGTAGCCCGACAGGGGGCGACGTTTACGAGCAGTACTTC. Amino acid sequence: CASSPTGGDVYEQYF. The genes are TRBV19 and TRBJ2-7; 10 positions agree with TRBD1. This CDR3 spans 15 amino acids. V shed 6 bases, J shed 4 bases, and the junction held 9 bases outside the gene matches. Germline V gives CDR1 LNHDA, CDR2 SQIVND (reference sequence).

The chain is built from TRBV5-4 and TRBJ1-5, with 9 bases that match TRBD1. This CDR3 region has 19 residues. J gave up 0 bases and V 3 bases, and 13 bases lay outside the gene matches. Germline CDR1 and CDR2: SGHNT and YYREEE (reference sequence). The CDR3 loop reads CASSSPTTGGSISNQPQHF. The CDR3 coding sequence is TGTGCCAGCAGCTCCCCAACGACAGGGGGGTCGATTAGCAATCAGCCCCAGCATTTT. The full variable domain, with the rest looked up from reference TRBV5-4 and TRBJ1-5, is ETGVTQSPTHLIKTRGQQVTLRCSSQSGHNTVSWYQQALGQGPQFIFQYYREEENGRGNFPPRFSGLQFPNYSSELNVNALELDDSALYLCASSSPTTGGSISNQPQHFGDGTRLSIL.